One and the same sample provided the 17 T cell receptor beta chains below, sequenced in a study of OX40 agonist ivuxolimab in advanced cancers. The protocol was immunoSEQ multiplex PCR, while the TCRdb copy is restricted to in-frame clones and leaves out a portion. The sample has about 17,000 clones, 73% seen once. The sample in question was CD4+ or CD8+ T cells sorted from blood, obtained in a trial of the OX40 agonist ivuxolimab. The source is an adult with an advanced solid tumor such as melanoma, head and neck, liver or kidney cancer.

The CDR3 protein is CASSYAQGWDGYTF. CDR3 nucleotides: TGTGCCAGCAGTTACGCCCAGGGTTGGGATGGCTACACCTTC. The chain combines TRBV6-5 with TRBJ1-2, with TRBD1 as a possible D gene (5 bases). The germline gives CDR1 MNHEY, CDR2 SVGAGI. V was clipped by 2 bases and J by 6 bases, with 13 bases between them. This CDR3 contains 14 residues.

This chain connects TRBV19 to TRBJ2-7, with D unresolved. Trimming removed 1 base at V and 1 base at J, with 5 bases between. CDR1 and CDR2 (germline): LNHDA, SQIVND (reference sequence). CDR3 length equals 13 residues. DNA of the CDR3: TGTGCCAGTAGTATAGGGAATTCCTACGAGCAGTACTTC. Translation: CASSIGNSYEQYF.

The CDR3 spells CASSPTGSGRPTGELFF. The CDR3 DNA reads as TGTGCCAGCAGTCCAACGGGAAGCGGGCGGCCCACCGGGGAGCTGTTTTTT. The V call is TRBV7-3, the J call TRBJ2-2, with a possible D match to TRBD2 (6 bases). The CDR3 extends over 17 amino acids. Germline V lookup: CDR1 SGHTA, CDR2 FQGTGA. V dropped 6 bases and J dropped 4 bases, with 21 bases sitting between them.

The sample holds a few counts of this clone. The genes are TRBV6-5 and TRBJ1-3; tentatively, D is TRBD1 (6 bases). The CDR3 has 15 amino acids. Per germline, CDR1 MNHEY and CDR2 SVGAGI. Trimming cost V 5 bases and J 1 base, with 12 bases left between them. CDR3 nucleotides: TGTGCCAGCAGTACCGAGGGGGGGTCTGGAAACACCATATATTTT. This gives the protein CASSTEGGSGNTIYF.

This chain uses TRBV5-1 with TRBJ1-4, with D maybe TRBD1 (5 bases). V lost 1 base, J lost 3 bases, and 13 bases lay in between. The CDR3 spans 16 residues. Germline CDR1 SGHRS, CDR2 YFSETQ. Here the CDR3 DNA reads TGCGCCAGCAGCTTGATGGGGACCGCGGCTAATGAAAAACTGTTTTTT. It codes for CASSLMGTAANEKLFF.

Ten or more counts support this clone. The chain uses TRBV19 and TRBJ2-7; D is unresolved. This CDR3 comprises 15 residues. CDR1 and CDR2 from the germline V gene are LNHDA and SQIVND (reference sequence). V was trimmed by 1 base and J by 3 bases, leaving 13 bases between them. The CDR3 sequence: CASSIVGTGVYEQYF. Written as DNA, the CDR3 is TGTGCCAGTAGTATAGTTGGCACTGGGGTCTACGAGCAGTACTTC. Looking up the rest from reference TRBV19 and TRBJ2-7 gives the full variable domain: DGGITQSPKYLFRKEGQNVTLSCEQNLNHDAMYWYRQDPGQGLRLIYYSQIVNDFQKGDIAEGYSVSREKKESFPLTVTSAQKNPTAFYLCASSIVGTGVYEQYFGPGTRLTVT.

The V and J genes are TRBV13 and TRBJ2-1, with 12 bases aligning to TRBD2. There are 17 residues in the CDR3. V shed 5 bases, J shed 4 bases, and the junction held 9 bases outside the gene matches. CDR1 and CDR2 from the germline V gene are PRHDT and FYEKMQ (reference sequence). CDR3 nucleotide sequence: TGTGCCAGCAGCACTGGCGGACTAGCGGGACAGTACAATGAGCAGTTCTTC. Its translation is CASSTGGLAGQYNEQFF.

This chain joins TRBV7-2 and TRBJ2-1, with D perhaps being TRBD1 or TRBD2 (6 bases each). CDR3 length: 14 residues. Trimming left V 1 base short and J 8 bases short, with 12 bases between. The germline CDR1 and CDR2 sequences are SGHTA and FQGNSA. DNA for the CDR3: TGTGCCAGCAGCTTAGGAGTGGGGGGCTATGAGCAGTTCTTC. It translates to CASSLGVGGYEQFF.

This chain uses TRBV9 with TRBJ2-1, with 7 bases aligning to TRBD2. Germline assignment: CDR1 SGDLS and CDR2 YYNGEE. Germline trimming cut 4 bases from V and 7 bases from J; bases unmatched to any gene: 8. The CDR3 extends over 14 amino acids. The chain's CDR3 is CASSLAGGRNEQFF. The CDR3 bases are TGTGCCAGCAGCTTAGCGGGTGGGAGGAATGAGCAGTTCTTC.

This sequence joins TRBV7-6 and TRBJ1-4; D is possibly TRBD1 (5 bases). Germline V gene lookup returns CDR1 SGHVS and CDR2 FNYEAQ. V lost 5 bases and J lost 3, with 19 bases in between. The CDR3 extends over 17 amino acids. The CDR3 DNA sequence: TGTGCCAGCAGCGGAGAGGGAGGGACCGCAGCTAATGAAAAACTGTTTTTT. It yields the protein CASSGEGGTAANEKLFF.

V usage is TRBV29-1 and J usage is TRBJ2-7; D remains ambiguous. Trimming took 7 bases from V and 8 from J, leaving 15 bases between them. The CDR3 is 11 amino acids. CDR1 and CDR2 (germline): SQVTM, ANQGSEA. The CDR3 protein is CSANSGSQQYF. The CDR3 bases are TGCAGCGCCAACTCCGGGTCCCAGCAGTACTTC.

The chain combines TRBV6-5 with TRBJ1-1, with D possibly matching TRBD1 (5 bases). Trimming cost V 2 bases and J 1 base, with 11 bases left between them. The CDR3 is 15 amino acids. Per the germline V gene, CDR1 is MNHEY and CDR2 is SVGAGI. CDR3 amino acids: CASSYPPGQNTEAFF. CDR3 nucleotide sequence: TGTGCCAGCAGTTACCCGCCAGGGCAGAACACTGAAGCTTTCTTT.

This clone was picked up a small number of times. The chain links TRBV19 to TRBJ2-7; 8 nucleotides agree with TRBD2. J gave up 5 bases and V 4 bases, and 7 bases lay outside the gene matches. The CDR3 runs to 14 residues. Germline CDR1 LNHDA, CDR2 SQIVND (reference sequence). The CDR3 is CASSKGLAGDEQYF. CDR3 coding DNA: TGTGCCAGTAGTAAAGGACTAGCCGGGGACGAGCAGTACTTC.

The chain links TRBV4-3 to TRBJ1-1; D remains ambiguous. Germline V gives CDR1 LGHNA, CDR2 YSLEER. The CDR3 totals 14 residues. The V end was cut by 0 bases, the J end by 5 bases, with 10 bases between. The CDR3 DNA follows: TGCGCCAGCAGCCAAGATTTGGCCGGGACTGAAGCTTTCTTT. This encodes CASSQDLAGTEAFF.

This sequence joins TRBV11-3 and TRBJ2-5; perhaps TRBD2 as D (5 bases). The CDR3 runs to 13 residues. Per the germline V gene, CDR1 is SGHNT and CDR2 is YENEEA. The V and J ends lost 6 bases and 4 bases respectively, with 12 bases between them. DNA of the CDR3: TGTGCCAGCAGGAAACTAGGAGGAGAGACCCAGTACTTC. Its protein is CASRKLGGETQYF.

DNA for the CDR3: TGTGCCAGCAGTGACACGTCTGGGGCCAACGTCCTGACTTTC. Translated, it gives CASSDTSGANVLTF. This chain uses TRBV6-1 with TRBJ2-6; D uncertain. V lost 3 bases and J 1 base, leaving 4 bases between the germline ends. CDR1 and CDR2 (germline): MNHNS, SASEGT. This CDR3 is built from 14 residues.

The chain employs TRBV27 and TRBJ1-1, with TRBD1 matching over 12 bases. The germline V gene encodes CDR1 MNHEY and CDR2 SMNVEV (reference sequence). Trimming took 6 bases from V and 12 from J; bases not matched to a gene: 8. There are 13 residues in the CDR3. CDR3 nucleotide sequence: TGTGCCAGCAGCCCTCCGGGACAGGGGGCTTCTTTCTTT. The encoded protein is CASSPPGQGASFF.